This T cell receptor (beta chain) appears in the sequencing data of a study of vaccination and CD4 T cells after COVID-19. Study at large: The makeup of the convalescents was six males and four females, two of them Hispanic. Samples after vaccination came a median approximately 70 days past dose two, ranging 14 to 241.

Noted treatment: approximately 10-day PBMC culture with coronavirus spike peptide pools or control peptides (ViraFEST assay). CDR1 DFQATT and CDR2 SNEGSKA come from the germline V gene (reference sequence). The CDR3 has 16 amino acids. Trimming took 0 bases from V and 2 from J; bases not matched to a gene: 8. Cultured CD4+ T-cell DNA underwent Oncomine TCR Beta short-read sequencing. TCRdb analysed the PCR reads with MiXCR anew, one entry per CDR3 protein. Counted here are 9,500 to 15,000 distinct CDR3 sequences, approximately 60% occurring once; the ten biggest clones make up 8% to 9.5%. Regarding this clonotype: The antigen remains undetermined.

This clonotype was obtained from a human donor who had recovered from COVID-19. Material: CD4+ T cells from blood, cultured in vitro. The rearrangement uses TRBV20-1 and TRBJ2-3, with TRBD2 identical over 7 bases. The CDR3 sequence is CSARDLGSGITDTQYF. Written as DNA, the CDR3 is TGCAGTGCTAGAGATTTGGGGAGCGGGATCACAGATACGCAGTATTTT.